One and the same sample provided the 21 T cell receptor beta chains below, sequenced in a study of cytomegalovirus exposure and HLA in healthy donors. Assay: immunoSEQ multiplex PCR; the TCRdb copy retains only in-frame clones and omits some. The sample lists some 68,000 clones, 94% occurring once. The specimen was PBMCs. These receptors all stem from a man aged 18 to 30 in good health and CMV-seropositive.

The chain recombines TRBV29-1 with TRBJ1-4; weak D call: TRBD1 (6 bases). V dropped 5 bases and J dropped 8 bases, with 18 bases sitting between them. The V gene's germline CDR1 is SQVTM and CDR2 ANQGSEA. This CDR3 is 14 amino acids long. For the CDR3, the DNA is TGCAGCGTTAATTTGGGAGGGGGAGCGGAAAAACTGTTTTTT. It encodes CSVNLGGGAEKLFF.

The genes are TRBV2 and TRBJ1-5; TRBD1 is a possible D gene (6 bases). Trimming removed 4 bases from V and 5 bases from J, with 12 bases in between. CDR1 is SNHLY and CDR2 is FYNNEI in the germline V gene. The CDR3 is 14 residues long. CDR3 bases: TGTGCCAGCAGTGTGGGGCAGGGGTATCAGCCCCAGCATTTT. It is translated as CASSVGQGYQPQHF. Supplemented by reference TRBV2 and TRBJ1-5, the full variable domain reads EPEVTQTPSHQVTQMGQEVILRCVPISNHLYFYWYRQILGQKVEFLVSFYNNEISEKSEIFDDQFSVERPDGSNFTLKIRSTKLEDSAMYFCASSVGQGYQPQHFGDGTRLSIL.

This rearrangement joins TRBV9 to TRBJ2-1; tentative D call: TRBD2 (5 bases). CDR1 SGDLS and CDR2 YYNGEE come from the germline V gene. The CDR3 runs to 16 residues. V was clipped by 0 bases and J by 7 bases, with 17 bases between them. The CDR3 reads CASSVVTGSLWNEQFF. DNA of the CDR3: TGTGCCAGCAGCGTAGTCACGGGGAGCCTTTGGAATGAGCAGTTCTTC.

As DNA, the CDR3 is TGTGCCAGCAGCTTAGGACAGGTTCAAGAGACCCAGTACTTC. It yields the protein CASSLGQVQETQYF. This sequence joins TRBV7-6 and TRBJ2-5; D possibly corresponds to TRBD1 (6 bases). The V and J ends lost 1 base and 2 bases respectively, with 8 bases between them. Germline CDR1 SGHVS, CDR2 FNYEAQ. This CDR3 has 14 amino acids.

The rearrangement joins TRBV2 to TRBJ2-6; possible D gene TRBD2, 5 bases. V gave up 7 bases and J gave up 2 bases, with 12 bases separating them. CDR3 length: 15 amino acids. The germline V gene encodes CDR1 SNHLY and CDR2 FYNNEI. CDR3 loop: CASTLAGAGANVLTF. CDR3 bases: TGTGCCAGCACTCTAGCTGGGGCTGGGGCCAACGTCCTGACTTTC.

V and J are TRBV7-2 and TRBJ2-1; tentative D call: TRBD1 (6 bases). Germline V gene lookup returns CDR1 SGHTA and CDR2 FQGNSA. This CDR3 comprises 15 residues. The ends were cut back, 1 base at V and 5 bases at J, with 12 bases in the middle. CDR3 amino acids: CASSLDQGNHNEQFF. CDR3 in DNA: TGTGCCAGCAGCTTAGACCAGGGGAATCACAATGAGCAGTTCTTC.

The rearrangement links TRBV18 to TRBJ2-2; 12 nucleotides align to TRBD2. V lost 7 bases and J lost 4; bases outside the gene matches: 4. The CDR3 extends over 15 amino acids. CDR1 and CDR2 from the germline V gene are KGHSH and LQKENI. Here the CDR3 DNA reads TGTGCCAGCTTTCCGGGACTAGCGGGCACCGGGGAGCTGTTTTTT. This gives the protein CASFPGLAGTGELFF.

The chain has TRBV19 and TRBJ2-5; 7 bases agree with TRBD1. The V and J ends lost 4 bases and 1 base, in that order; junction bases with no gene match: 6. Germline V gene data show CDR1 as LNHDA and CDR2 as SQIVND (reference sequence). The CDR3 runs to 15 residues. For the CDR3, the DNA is TGTGCCAGTAGTAGCGAGGGACAGATCCAAGAGACCCAGTACTTC. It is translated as CASSSEGQIQETQYF.

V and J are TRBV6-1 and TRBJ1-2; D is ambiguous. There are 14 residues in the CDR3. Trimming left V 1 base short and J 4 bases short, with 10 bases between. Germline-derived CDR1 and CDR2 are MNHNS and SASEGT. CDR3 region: CASSEVVGAYGYTF. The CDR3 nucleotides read TGTGCCAGCAGTGAAGTTGTGGGCGCCTATGGCTACACCTTC.

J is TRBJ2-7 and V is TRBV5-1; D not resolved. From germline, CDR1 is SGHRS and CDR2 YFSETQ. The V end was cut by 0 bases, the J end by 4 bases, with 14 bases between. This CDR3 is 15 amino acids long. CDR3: CASSLVPESFYEQYF. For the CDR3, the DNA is TGCGCCAGCAGCTTGGTCCCGGAGAGCTTTTACGAGCAGTACTTC.

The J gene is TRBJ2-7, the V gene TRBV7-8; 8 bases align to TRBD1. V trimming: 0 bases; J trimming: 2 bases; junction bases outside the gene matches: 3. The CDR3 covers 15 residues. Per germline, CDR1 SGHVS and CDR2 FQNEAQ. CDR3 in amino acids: CASSLARTGTYEQYF. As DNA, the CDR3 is TGTGCCAGCAGCTTAGCTAGGACAGGGACCTACGAGCAGTACTTC.

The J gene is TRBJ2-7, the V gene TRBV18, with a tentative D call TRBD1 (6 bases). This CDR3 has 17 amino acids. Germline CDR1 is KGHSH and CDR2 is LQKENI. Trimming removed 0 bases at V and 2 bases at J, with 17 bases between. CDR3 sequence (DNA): TGTGCCAGCTCACCACCCGGTAGGACAGTCCTTCCCTACGAGCAGTACTTC. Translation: CASSPPGRTVLPYEQYF.

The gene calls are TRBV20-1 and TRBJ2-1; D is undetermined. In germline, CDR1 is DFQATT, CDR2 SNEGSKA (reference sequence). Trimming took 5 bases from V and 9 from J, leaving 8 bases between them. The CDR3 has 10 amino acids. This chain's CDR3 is CSAVYGEQFF. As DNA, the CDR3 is TGCAGTGCTGTTTACGGTGAGCAGTTCTTC.

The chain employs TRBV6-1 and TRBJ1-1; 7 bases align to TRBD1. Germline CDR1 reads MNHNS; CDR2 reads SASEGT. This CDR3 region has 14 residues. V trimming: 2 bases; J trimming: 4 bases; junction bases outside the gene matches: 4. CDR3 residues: CASSEFSGGTEAFF. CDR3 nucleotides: TGTGCCAGCAGTGAATTTTCAGGGGGCACTGAAGCTTTCTTT.

The DNA of the CDR3 is TGTGCCAGCAGTTTACGGACAGGCTGGGGCGGCTACACCTTC. It translates to CASSLRTGWGGYTF. V is TRBV28 and J is TRBJ1-2; the match to TRBD1 covers 7 bases. This CDR3 comprises 14 residues. The ends lost 2 bases at V and 8 bases at J; junction bases unmatched: 8. The germline gives CDR1 MDHEN, CDR2 SYDVKM.

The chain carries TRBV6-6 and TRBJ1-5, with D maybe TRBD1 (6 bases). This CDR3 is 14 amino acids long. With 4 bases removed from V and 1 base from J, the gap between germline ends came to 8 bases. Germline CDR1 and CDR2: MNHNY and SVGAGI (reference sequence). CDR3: CASSSDRSNQPQHF. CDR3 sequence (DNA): TGTGCCAGCAGTTCCGACAGGAGCAATCAGCCCCAGCATTTT.

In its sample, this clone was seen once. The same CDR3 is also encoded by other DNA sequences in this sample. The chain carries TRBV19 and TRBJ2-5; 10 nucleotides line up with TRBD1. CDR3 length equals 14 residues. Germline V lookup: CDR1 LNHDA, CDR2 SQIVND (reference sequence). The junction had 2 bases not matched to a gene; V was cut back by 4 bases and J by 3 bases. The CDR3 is CASSRGTGEETQYF. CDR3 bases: TGTGCCAGTAGTAGAGGGACAGGGGAAGAGACCCAGTACTTC. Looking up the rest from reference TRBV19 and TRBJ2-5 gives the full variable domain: DGGITQSPKYLFRKEGQNVTLSCEQNLNHDAMYWYRQDPGQGLRLIYYSQIVNDFQKGDIAEGYSVSREKKESFPLTVTSAQKNPTAFYLCASSRGTGEETQYFGPGTRLLVL.

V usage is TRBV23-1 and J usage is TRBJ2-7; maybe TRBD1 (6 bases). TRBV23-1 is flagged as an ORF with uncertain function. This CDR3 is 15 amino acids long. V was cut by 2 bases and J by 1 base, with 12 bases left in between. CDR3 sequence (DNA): TGCGCCAGCAGTCAAGAAACAGGACAGTCCTACGAGCAGTACTTC. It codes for CASSQETGQSYEQYF.

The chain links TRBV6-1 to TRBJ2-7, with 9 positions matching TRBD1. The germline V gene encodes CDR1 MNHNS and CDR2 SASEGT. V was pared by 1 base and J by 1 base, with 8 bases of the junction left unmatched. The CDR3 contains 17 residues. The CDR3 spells CASSEGPWTGASYEQYF. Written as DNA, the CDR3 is TGTGCCAGCAGTGAAGGACCGTGGACAGGGGCTTCCTACGAGCAGTACTTC.

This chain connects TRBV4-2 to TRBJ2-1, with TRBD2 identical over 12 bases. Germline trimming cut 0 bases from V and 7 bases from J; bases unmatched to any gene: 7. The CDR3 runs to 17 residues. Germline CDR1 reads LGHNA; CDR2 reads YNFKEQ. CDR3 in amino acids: CASSQEWGLAGMNEQFF. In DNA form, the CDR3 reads TGTGCCAGCAGCCAAGAATGGGGACTAGCGGGTATGAATGAGCAGTTCTTC.

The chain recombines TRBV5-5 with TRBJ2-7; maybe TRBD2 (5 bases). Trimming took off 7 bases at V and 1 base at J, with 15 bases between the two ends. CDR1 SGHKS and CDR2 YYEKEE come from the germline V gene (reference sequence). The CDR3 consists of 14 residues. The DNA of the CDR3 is TGTGCCAGCCTCCCGGGGTGGCAGTCCTACGAGCAGTACTTC. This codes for CASLPGWQSYEQYF.